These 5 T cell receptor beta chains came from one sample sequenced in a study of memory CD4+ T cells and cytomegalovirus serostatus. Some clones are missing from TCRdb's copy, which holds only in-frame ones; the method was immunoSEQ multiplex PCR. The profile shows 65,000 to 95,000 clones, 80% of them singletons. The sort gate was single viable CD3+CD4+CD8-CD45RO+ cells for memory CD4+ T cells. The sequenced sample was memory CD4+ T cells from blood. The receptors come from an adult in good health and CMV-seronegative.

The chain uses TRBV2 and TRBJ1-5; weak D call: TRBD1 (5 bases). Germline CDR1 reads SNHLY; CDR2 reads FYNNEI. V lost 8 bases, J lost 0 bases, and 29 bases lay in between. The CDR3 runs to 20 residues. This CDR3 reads CASAFYFQGGNDYSNQPQHF. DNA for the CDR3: TGTGCCAGCGCCTTCTATTTTCAGGGCGGAAACGACTATAGCAATCAGCCCCAGCATTTT.

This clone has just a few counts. The CDR3 protein is CASSIGSRGQPQHF. CDR3 bases: TGTGCCAGTAGTATTGGGTCACGGGGACAGCCCCAGCATTTT. This chain links TRBV19 with TRBJ1-5; D unresolved. The CDR3 has 14 amino acids. CDR1 and CDR2 (germline): LNHDA, SQIVND (reference sequence). Deletions cut 3 bases from V and 7 bases from J, with 13 bases between.

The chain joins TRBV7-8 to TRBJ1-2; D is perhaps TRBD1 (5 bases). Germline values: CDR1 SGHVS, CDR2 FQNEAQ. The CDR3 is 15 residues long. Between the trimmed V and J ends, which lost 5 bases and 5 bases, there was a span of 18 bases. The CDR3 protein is CASSRRQTTPYGYTF. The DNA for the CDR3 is TGTGCCAGCAGCCGGAGACAGACCACCCCATATGGCTACACCTTC.

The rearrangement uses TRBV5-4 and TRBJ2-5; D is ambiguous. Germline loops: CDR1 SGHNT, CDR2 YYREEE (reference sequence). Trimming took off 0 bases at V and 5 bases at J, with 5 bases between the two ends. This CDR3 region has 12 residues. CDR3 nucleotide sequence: TGTGCCAGCAGCTTGGACTCGGAGACCCAGTACTTC. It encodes CASSLDSETQYF.

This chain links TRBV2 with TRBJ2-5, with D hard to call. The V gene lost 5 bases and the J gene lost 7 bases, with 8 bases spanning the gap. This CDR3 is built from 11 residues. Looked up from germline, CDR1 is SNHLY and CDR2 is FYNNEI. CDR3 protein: CASSPRGTQYF. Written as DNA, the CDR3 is TGTGCCAGCAGTCCCCGTGGGACCCAGTACTTC. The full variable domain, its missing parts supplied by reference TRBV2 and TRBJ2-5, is EPEVTQTPSHQVTQMGQEVILRCVPISNHLYFYWYRQILGQKVEFLVSFYNNEISEKSEIFDDQFSVERPDGSNFTLKIRSTKLEDSAMYFCASSPRGTQYFGPGTRLLVL.